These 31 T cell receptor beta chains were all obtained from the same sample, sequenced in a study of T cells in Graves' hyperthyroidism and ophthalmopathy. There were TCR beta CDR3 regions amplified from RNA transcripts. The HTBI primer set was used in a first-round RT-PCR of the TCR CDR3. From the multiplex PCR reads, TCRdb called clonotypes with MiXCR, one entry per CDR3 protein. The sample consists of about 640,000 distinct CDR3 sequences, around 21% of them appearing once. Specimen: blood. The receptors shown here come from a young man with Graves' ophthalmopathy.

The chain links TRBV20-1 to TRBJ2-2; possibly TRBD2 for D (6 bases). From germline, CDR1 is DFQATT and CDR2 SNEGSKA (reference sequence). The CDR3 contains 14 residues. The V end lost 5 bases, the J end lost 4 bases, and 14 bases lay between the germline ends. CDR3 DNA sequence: TGCAGTGCTCCCGGGACTCCCTCCACCGGGGAGCTGTTTTTT. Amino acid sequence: CSAPGTPSTGELFF.

The CDR3 DNA reads TGTGCCAGCAGCTTGAAGGGGAGGCAAGATGGCTACACCTTC. It translates to CASSLKGRQDGYTF. The V gene is TRBV5-4, the J gene TRBJ1-2, with D maybe TRBD1 (5 bases). Trimming took off 1 base at V and 6 bases at J, with 13 bases between the two ends. The CDR3 is 14 amino acids. Germline assignment: CDR1 SGHNT and CDR2 YYREEE (reference sequence).

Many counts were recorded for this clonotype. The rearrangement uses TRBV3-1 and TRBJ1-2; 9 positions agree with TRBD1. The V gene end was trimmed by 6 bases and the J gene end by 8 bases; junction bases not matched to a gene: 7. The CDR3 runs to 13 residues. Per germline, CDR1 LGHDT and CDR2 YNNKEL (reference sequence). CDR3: CASSFDRGIGYTF. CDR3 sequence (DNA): TGTGCCAGCAGTTTTGACAGGGGGATAGGCTACACCTTC.

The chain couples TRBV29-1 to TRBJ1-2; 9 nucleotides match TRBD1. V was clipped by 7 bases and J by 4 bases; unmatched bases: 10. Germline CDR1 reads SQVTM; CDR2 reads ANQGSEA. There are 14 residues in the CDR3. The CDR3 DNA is TGCAGCGGACTAAAACAGGGGGCAGGCTATGGCTACACCTTC. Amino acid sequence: CSGLKQGAGYGYTF.

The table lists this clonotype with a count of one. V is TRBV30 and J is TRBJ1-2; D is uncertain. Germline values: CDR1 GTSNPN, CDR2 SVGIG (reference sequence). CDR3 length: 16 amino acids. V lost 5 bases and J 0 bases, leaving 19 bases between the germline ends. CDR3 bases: TGTGCCTGGGCCGAACCGTCCGGGAGAGCTAACTATGGCTACACCTTC. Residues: CAWAEPSGRANYGYTF.

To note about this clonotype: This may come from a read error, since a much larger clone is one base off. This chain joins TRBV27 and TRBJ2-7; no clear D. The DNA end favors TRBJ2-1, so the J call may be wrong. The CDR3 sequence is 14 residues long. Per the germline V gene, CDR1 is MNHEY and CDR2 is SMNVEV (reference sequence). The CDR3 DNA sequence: TGTGCCAGCAGCCCAACAAGAACCACCTACGAGCAGTTCTTC. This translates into CASSPTRTTYEQFF.

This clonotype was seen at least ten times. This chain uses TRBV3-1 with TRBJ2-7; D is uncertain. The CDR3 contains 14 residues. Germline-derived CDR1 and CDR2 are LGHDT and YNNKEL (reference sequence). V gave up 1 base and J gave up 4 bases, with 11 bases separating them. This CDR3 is CASSQGRRYYEQYF. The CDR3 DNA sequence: TGTGCCAGCAGCCAAGGTAGGCGTTATTACGAGCAGTACTTC.

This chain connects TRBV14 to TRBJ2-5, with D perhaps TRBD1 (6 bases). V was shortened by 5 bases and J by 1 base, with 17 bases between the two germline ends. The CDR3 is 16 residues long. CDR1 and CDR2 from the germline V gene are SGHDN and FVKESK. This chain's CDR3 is CASSWGPDSFQETQYF. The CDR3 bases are TGTGCCAGCAGCTGGGGTCCGGACAGCTTCCAAGAGACCCAGTACTTC.

The CDR3: CASSQWTSGRAANTGELFF. DNA of the CDR3: TGTGCCAGCAGCCAGTGGACTAGCGGGAGGGCCGCGAACACCGGGGAGCTGTTTTTT. The V gene is TRBV3-1, the J gene TRBJ2-2, with 15 bases aligning to TRBD2. Unmatched junction bases numbered 5, after V lost 3 bases and J lost 0 bases. The V gene's germline CDR1 is LGHDT and CDR2 YNNKEL (reference sequence). This CDR3 comprises 19 residues.

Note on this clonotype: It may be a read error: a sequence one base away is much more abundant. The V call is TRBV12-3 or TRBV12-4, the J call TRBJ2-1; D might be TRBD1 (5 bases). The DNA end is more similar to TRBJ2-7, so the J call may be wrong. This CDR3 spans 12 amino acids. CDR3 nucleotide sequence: TGTGCCAGCAGGTTGGGGCCGAATGAGCAGTACTTC. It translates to CASRLGPNEQYF.

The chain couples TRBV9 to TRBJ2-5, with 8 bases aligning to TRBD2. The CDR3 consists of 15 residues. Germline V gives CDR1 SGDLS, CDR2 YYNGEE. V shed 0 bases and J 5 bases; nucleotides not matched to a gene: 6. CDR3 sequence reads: CASSVASGLGETQYF. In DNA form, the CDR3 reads TGTGCCAGCAGCGTAGCTTCGGGACTAGGGGAGACCCAGTACTTC.

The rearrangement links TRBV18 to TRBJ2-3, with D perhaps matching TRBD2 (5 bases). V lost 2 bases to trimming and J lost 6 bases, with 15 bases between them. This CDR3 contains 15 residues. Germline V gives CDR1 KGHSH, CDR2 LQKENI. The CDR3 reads CASSPSISAGDTQYF. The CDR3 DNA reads TGTGCCAGCTCACCATCCATATCCGCGGGCGATACGCAGTATTTT.

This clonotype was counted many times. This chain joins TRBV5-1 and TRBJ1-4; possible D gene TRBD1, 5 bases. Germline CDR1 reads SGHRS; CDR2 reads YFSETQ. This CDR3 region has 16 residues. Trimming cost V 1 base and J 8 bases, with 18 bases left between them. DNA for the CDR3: TGCGCCAGCAGCTTGTACCGGTCGGGGCTGGGGGAAAAACTGTTTTTT. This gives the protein CASSLYRSGLGEKLFF.

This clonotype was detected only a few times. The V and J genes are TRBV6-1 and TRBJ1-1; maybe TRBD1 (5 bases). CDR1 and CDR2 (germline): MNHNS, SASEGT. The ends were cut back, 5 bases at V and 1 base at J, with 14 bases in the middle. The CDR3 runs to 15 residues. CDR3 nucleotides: TGTGCCAGCAGTTTCACGGGGGGGAGGAACACTGAAGCTTTCTTT. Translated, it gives CASSFTGGRNTEAFF.

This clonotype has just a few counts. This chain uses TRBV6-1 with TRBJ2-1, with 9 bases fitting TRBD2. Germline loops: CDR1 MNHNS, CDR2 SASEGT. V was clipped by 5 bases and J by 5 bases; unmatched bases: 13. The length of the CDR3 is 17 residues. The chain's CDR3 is CASSRIAGESRDNEQFF. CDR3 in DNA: TGTGCCAGCAGTCGGATAGCGGGAGAGAGTAGGGACAATGAGCAGTTCTTC.

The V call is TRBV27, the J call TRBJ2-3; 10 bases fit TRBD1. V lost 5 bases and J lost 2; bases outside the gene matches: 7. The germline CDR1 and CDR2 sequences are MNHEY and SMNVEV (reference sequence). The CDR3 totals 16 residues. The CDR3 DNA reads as TGTGCCAGCAGTCCCCAGGGACAGGGGTTCACAGATACGCAGTATTTT. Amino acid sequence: CASSPQGQGFTDTQYF.

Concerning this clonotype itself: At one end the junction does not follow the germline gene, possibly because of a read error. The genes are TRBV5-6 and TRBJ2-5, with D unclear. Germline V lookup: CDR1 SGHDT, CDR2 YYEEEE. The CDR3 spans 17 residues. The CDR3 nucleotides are TGTGCCAGCAGCATTTACTACCACCCCGTTACCCCTGAGACCCAGCACTTC. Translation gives CASSIYYHPVTPETQHF.

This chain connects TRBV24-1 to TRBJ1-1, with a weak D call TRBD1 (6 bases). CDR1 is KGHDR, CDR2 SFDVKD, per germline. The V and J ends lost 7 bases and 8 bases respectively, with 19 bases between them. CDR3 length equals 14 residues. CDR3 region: CATRGSGGGGEAFF. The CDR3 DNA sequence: TGTGCCACCAGGGGATCGGGAGGGGGTGGCGAAGCTTTCTTT.

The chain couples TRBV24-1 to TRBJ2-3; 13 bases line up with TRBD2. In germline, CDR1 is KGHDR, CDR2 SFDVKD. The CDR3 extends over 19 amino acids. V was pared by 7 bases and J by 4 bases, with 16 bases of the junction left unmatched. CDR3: CATSFPGLAGHLPPDTQYF. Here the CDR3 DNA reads TGTGCCACCAGCTTCCCGGGACTAGCGGGACACCTACCCCCAGATACGCAGTATTTT.

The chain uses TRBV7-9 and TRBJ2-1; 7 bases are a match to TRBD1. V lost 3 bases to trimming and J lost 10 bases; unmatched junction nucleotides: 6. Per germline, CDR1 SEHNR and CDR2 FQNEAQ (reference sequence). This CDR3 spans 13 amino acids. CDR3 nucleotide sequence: TGTGCCAGCAGCTTGCGAGACAGGGAGGAGCAGTTCTTC. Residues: CASSLRDREEQFF.

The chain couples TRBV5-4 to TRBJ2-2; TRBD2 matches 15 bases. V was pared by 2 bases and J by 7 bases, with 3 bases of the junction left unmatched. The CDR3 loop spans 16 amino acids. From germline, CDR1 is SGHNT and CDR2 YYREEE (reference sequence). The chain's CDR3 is CASSFGLAGGVGELFF. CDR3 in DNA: TGTGCCAGCAGCTTCGGACTAGCGGGAGGGGTCGGGGAGCTGTTTTTT.

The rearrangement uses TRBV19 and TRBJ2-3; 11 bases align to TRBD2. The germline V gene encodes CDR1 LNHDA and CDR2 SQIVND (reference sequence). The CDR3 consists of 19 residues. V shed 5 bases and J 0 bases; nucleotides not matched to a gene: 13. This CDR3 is CASSPPGTSGISSTDTQYF. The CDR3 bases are TGTGCCAGTAGTCCACCCGGGACTAGCGGCATTTCTAGCACAGATACGCAGTATTTT.

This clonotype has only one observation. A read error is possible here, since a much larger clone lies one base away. CDR3 region: CSARDLGGDIDTQYF. CDR3 DNA sequence: TGCAGTGCTAGAGATCTAGGGGGAGATATAGATACGCAGTATTTT. V and J are TRBV20-1 and TRBJ2-3; a possible D gene is TRBD1 (6 bases). The V gene's germline CDR1 is DFQATT and CDR2 SNEGSKA (reference sequence). The CDR3 runs to 15 residues. Trimming took off 0 bases at V and 5 bases at J, with 15 bases between the two ends.

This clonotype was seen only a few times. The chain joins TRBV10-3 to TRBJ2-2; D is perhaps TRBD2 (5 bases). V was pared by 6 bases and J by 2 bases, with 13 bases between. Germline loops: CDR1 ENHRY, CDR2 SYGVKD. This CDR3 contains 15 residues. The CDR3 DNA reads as TGTGCCATCAGCCTCACCAGCGGTAACACCGGGGAGCTGTTTTTT. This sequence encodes CAISLTSGNTGELFF.

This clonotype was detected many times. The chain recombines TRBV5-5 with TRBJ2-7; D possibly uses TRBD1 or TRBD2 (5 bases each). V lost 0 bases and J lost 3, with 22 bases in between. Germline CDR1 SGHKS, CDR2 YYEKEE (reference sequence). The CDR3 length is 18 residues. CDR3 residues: CASSLVLSGDGRFYEQYF. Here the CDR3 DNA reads TGTGCCAGCAGCTTGGTATTATCCGGGGACGGAAGATTCTACGAGCAGTACTTC.

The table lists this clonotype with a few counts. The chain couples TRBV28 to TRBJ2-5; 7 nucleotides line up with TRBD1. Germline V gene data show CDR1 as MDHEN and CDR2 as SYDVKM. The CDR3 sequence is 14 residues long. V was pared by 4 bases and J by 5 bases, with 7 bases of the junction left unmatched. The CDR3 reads CASSSHPQGETQYF. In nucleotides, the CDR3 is TGTGCCAGCAGTTCTCACCCACAGGGGGAGACCCAGTACTTC. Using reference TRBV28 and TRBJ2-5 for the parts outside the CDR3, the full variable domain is DVKVTQSSRYLVKRTGEKVFLECVQDMDHENMFWYRQDPGLGLRLIYFSYDVKMKEKGDIPEGYSVSREKKERFSLILESASTNQTSMYLCASSSHPQGETQYFGPGTRLLVL.

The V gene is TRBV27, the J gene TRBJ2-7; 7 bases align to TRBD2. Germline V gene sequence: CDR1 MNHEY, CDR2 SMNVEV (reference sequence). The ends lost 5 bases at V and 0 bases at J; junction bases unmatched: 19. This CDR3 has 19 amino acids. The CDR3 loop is CASSPKQFPPAGASYEQYF. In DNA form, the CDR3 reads TGTGCCAGCAGTCCAAAGCAGTTCCCCCCTGCGGGAGCCTCCTACGAGCAGTACTTC.

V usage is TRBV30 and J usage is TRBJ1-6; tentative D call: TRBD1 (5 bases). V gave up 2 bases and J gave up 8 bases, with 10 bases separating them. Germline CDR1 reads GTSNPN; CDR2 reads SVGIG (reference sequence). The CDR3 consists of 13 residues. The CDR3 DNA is TGTGCCTGGAGTTCGACAGCCGATTCACCCCTCCACTTT. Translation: CAWSSTADSPLHF.

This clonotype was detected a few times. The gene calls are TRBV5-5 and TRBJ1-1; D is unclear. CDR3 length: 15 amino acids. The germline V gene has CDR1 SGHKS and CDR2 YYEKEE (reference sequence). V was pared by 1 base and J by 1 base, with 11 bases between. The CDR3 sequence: CASSLRPGRNTEAFF. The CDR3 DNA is TGTGCCAGCAGCTTGCGACCCGGTAGGAACACTGAAGCTTTCTTT. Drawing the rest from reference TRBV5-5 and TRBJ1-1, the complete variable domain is DAGVTQSPTHLIKTRGQQVTLRCSPISGHKSVSWYQQVLGQGPQFIFQYYEKEERGRGNFPDRFSARQFPNYSSELNVNALLLGDSALYLCASSLRPGRNTEAFFGQGTRLTVV.

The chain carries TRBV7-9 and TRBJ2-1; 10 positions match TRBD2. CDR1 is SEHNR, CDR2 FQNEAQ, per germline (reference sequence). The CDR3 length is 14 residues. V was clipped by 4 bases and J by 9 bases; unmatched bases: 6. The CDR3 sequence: CASSYSGTSVEQFF. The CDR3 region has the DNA TGTGCCAGCAGCTACTCCGGGACTAGCGTTGAGCAGTTCTTC.

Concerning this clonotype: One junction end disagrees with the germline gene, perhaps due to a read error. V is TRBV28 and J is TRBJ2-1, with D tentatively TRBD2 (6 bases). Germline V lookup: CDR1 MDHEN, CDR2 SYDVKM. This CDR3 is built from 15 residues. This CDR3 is CAGSYIPVADNEQFF. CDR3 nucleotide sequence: TGTGCCGGCAGTTACATCCCGGTAGCGGACAATGAGCAGTTCTTC.